These 21 T cell receptor beta chains share one sample of origin, sequenced in a study of blood T cell repertoires in COVID-19. Sequencing was performed with immunoSEQ multiplex PCR; in TCRdb, only in-frame clones are kept and a portion is missing. The data show tens of thousands of clones, with 91% seen just once and around 13% held by the top ten. The specimen sequenced was peripheral blood. The origin of the receptors is a human donor with active COVID-19. The donor label of this sample is uncertain.

The chain carries TRBV6-5 and TRBJ1-2, with D uncertain. Germline CDR1 and CDR2: MNHEY and SVGAGI. Trimming cost V 3 bases and J 0 bases, with 8 bases left between them. This CDR3 is built from 14 residues. CDR3 nucleotides: TGTGCCAGCAGTTATGGGAGGGCTAACTATGGCTACACCTTC. Protein product: CASSYGRANYGYTF.

The rearrangement links TRBV19 to TRBJ2-2, with 8 positions matching TRBD2. Germline V gives CDR1 LNHDA, CDR2 SQIVND (reference sequence). The ends lost 1 base at V and 5 bases at J; junction bases unmatched: 9. CDR3 length: 17 amino acids. Here the CDR3 reads CASSIGSGRSGTGELFF. Written as DNA, the CDR3 is TGTGCCAGTAGTATAGGAAGCGGGAGAAGTGGAACCGGGGAGCTGTTTTTT.

This clone has more than one count but fewer than ten. J is TRBJ2-7 and V is TRBV30, with D possibly TRBD2 on 5 matching bases. The CDR3 has 13 amino acids. Looked up from germline, CDR1 is GTSNPN and CDR2 is SVGIG (reference sequence). Deletions cut 2 bases from V and 7 bases from J, with 15 bases between. CDR3 sequence reads: CAWSRGLSGEQYF. The DNA of the CDR3 is TGTGCCTGGAGTCGAGGACTGTCGGGTGAGCAGTACTTC.

The chain carries TRBV19 and TRBJ2-2; 13 bases align to TRBD2. The ends lost 4 bases at V and 5 bases at J; junction bases unmatched: 1. The CDR3 extends over 15 amino acids. Germline assignment: CDR1 LNHDA and CDR2 SQIVND (reference sequence). CDR3 nucleotides: TGTGCCAGTAGTAGGACTAGCGGGAGTACCGGGGAGCTGTTTTTT. Its protein product is CASSRTSGSTGELFF.

This chain uses TRBV10-3 with TRBJ2-5, with TRBD2 identical over 7 bases. The CDR3 has 13 amino acids. The V gene end was trimmed by 7 bases and the J gene end by 4 bases; junction bases not matched to a gene: 6. The germline gives CDR1 ENHRY, CDR2 SYGVKD. CDR3 nucleotide sequence: TGTGCCATCAACCGCGGGAGTGGAGAGACCCAGTACTTC. Protein sequence: CAINRGSGETQYF.

This CDR3 is CAWMALPGTEAFF. The CDR3 DNA is TGTGCCTGGATGGCCCTCCCTGGCACTGAAGCTTTCTTT. The chain couples TRBV30 to TRBJ1-1; D not certain. Germline V CDR1 and CDR2: GTSNPN, SVGIG (reference sequence). The CDR3 contains 13 residues. V dropped 4 bases and J dropped 4 bases, with 13 bases sitting between them.

The chain couples TRBV25-1 to TRBJ1-2; 7 bases are shared with TRBD1. Germline values: CDR1 MGHDK, CDR2 SYGVNS. Losses at the gene ends were 3 bases for V and 7 bases for J; bases not matched to a gene: 8. The CDR3 totals 14 residues. This chain's CDR3 is CASSETGLVSGYTF. The CDR3 bases are TGTGCCAGCAGTGAGACAGGGCTCGTTAGTGGCTACACCTTC.

This chain connects TRBV18 to TRBJ1-2; D is unresolved. This CDR3 is 15 amino acids long. V was shortened by 3 bases and J by 6 bases, with 17 bases between the two germline ends. CDR1 is KGHSH and CDR2 is LQKENI in the germline V gene. CDR3 DNA: TGTGCCAGCTCACCGCTAGATCTATCCGGAAATGGCTACACCTTC. It specifies CASSPLDLSGNGYTF.

The rearrangement links TRBV7-2 to TRBJ1-2; 8 nucleotides line up with TRBD1. The germline CDR1 and CDR2 sequences are SGHTA and FQGNSA. V trimming: 6 bases; J trimming: 5 bases; junction bases outside the gene matches: 8. The CDR3 runs to 14 residues. In nucleotides, the CDR3 is TGTGCCAGCAGGCCGGACAGGGCAGGATATGGCTACACCTTC. Its protein is CASRPDRAGYGYTF.

This clone was detected once. The J gene is TRBJ1-2, the V gene TRBV6-2 or TRBV6-3; 7 bases match TRBD1. V shed 2 bases, J shed 3 bases, and the junction held 3 bases outside the gene matches. CDR1 and CDR2 (germline): MNHEY, SVGEGT. The CDR3 is made up of 14 amino acids. CDR3 in DNA: TGTGCCAGCAGTTACGGGACAGACTACTATGGCTACACCTTC. It codes for CASSYGTDYYGYTF.

This clone was counted a few times. The chain links TRBV7-2 to TRBJ2-1; D is perhaps TRBD1 (6 bases). The germline V gene has CDR1 SGHTA and CDR2 FQGNSA. The length of the CDR3 is 15 residues. V gave up 5 bases and J gave up 8 bases, with 19 bases separating them. The CDR3 here is CASSTWGPRGDEQFF. Here the CDR3 DNA reads TGTGCCAGCAGCACCTGGGGGCCGAGAGGGGATGAGCAGTTCTTC.

This CDR3 is CAQRGFGPDNEQFF. CDR3 in DNA: TGCGCCCAAAGGGGGTTTGGCCCCGACAATGAGCAGTTCTTC. The J gene is TRBJ2-1, the V gene TRBV10-1; possible D gene TRBD1, 6 bases. The CDR3 runs 14 residues. V was pared by 11 bases and J by 5 bases, with 19 bases between. From germline, CDR1 is WNHNN and CDR2 SYGVQD (reference sequence).

This clone was found a few times. This chain links TRBV3-1 (or the pseudogene TRBV3-2) with TRBJ1-5; 11 bases are a match to TRBD1. The J segment lost 6 bases and the V segment lost 3 bases, leaving 7 bases of the junction unmatched. The CDR3 covers 16 residues. Germline CDR1 and CDR2: LGHDT and YNNKEL (reference sequence). The CDR3 reads CASSQSGTGGVQPQHF. CDR3 DNA sequence: TGTGCCAGCAGCCAGTCCGGGACAGGGGGAGTTCAGCCCCAGCATTTT.

The chain has TRBV27 and TRBJ2-1; TRBD2 agrees at 13 bases. The trim removed 6 bases at V and 7 bases at J, leaving 6 bases unmatched. The length of the CDR3 is 15 residues. CDR1 is MNHEY and CDR2 is SMNVEV in the germline V gene (reference sequence). CDR3 nucleotide sequence: TGTGCCAGCAGCCTGGGGACTAGCGGGAAGAATGAGCAGTTCTTC. Its protein is CASSLGTSGKNEQFF.

The chain has TRBV2 and TRBJ2-2; a possible D gene is TRBD1 (6 bases). With 2 bases removed from V and 1 base from J, the gap between germline ends came to 11 bases. The CDR3 totals 16 residues. Germline V gene lookup returns CDR1 SNHLY and CDR2 FYNNEI. Here the CDR3 DNA reads TGTGCCAGCAGTGAATTTAGGGGGAAGAACACCGGGGAGCTGTTTTTT. Translating gives CASSEFRGKNTGELFF.

The chain is built from TRBV3-1 (or the pseudogene TRBV3-2) and TRBJ2-3; 7 nucleotides agree with TRBD2. Per germline, CDR1 LGHDT and CDR2 YNNKEL (reference sequence). The CDR3 length is 18 residues. Trimming took 1 base from V and 2 from J; bases not matched to a gene: 12. The CDR3 spells CASSQARASGKLTDTQYF. The CDR3 DNA is TGTGCCAGCAGCCAAGCTCGGGCTAGCGGAAAGCTCACAGATACGCAGTATTTT.

This clone has just one count. This chain links TRBV5-1 with TRBJ1-1, with TRBD1 matching 8 bases. Trimming at V came to 6 bases and at J to 0 bases, leaving 10 bases not matched to a gene. The CDR3 sequence is 16 residues long. Looked up from germline, CDR1 is SGHRS and CDR2 is YFSETQ. The CDR3 DNA follows: TGCGCCAGCACTACTTTTGGGACAGGTATGAACACTGAAGCTTTCTTT. Protein sequence: CASTTFGTGMNTEAFF.

The chain has TRBV4-3 and TRBJ1-3; D is possibly TRBD1 (6 bases). V was cut by 0 bases and J by 4 bases, with 10 bases left in between. The CDR3 contains 15 residues. From germline, CDR1 is LGHNA and CDR2 YSLEER. CDR3 bases: TGCGCCAGCAGCCAAGATACAGGGTTCGGAAACACCATATATTTT. Its translation: CASSQDTGFGNTIYF.

This clone showed up just a few times. The CDR3 DNA reads as TGTGCCAGTAGTACGGGGGGACACACCGGGGAGCTGTTTTTT. This sequence encodes CASSTGGHTGELFF. The V call is TRBV19, the J call TRBJ2-2, with TRBD2 matching 7 bases. The V segment lost 4 bases and the J segment 3 bases; nucleotides outside the gene matches: 2. Germline loops: CDR1 LNHDA, CDR2 SQIVND (reference sequence). CDR3 length: 14 residues.

The chain couples TRBV7-2 to TRBJ2-7; 10 bases are a match to TRBD1. Looked up from germline, CDR1 is SGHTA and CDR2 is FQGNSA. Trimming removed 5 bases from V and 6 bases from J; junction bases left unmatched: 7. The CDR3 runs to 14 residues. The CDR3 here is CASSDRQGAGEQYF. CDR3 DNA sequence: TGTGCCAGCAGCGACCGACAGGGGGCGGGCGAGCAGTACTTC.

CDR3 amino acids: CATSRDRTGGISYEQYF. The CDR3 nucleotides are TGTGCCACCAGCAGAGATCGGACAGGGGGGATCTCCTACGAGCAGTACTTC. The V and J genes are TRBV15 and TRBJ2-7, with TRBD1 matching over 10 bases. The CDR3 sequence is 17 residues long. The V gene end was trimmed by 0 bases and the J gene end by 0 bases; junction bases not matched to a gene: 5. Germline loops: CDR1 LNHNV, CDR2 YYDKDF (reference sequence).